Listed here are 25 T cell receptor beta chains from one sample, sequenced in a study of shared clonotypes between healthy human individuals. Some clones are missing from TCRdb's copy, which holds only in-frame ones; the method was immunoSEQ multiplex PCR. The table has about 470,000 clones, 70% to 80% seen once. Sequencing input: PBMCs. The receptors come from a woman in her thirties or forties in good health. Some clones in this sample may be carry-over from other donors' samples.

V usage is TRBV29-1 and J usage is TRBJ2-5; weak D call: TRBD1 (7 bases). The CDR3 runs 12 residues. CDR1 is SQVTM and CDR2 is ANQGSEA in the germline V gene. V shed 2 bases and J shed 7 bases, with 11 bases lying between them. CDR3: CSVEPQGGTQYF. The CDR3 coding sequence is TGCAGCGTTGAACCCCAGGGGGGGACCCAGTACTTC.

CDR3 region: CASSYSASGYEQYF. The DNA of the CDR3 is TGTGCCAGCAGTTACAGCGCTAGCGGGTACGAGCAGTACTTC. This chain links TRBV6-6 with TRBJ2-7, with 8 bases fitting TRBD2. Germline CDR1 is MNHNY and CDR2 is SVGAGI (reference sequence). Germline trimming cut 2 bases from V and 4 bases from J; bases unmatched to any gene: 4. The CDR3 contains 14 residues.

The chain combines TRBV5-1 with TRBJ2-3, with TRBD2 identical over 15 bases. This CDR3 is 15 amino acids long. V dropped 4 bases and J dropped 5; count of bases not matched to a gene: 2. CDR1 and CDR2 from the germline V gene are SGHRS and YFSETQ. The CDR3 here is CASSQGLAGGDTQYF. CDR3 DNA sequence: TGCGCCAGCAGCCAGGGACTAGCGGGAGGAGATACGCAGTATTTT.

This clone has more than one count but fewer than ten. V usage is TRBV7-8 and J usage is TRBJ2-3; TRBD1 matches at 10 bases. The CDR3 consists of 17 residues. The V and J ends lost 1 base and 5 bases, in that order; junction bases with no gene match: 9. Germline CDR1 reads SGHVS; CDR2 reads FQNEAQ. CDR3 protein: CASSLEGAGQGGDTQYF. CDR3 nucleotides: TGTGCCAGCAGCTTAGAAGGTGCCGGACAGGGGGGAGATACGCAGTATTTT.

This sequence joins TRBV25-1 and TRBJ1-3; D may be TRBD1 (5 bases). Trimming removed 6 bases at V and 3 bases at J, with 12 bases between. The CDR3 totals 14 residues. CDR1 MGHDK and CDR2 SYGVNS come from the germline V gene. The CDR3 sequence is CASSRGSDGNTIYF. Here the CDR3 DNA reads TGTGCCAGCAGCCGGGGGTCAGATGGAAACACCATATATTTT.

The rearrangement uses TRBV15 and TRBJ2-7; either TRBD1 or TRBD2 may supply D (5 bases each). The germline V gene encodes CDR1 LNHNV and CDR2 YYDKDF (reference sequence). The CDR3 covers 16 residues. The ends were cut back, 1 base at V and 0 bases at J, with 13 bases in the middle. The CDR3 sequence is CATSRAGRGSSYEQYF. The CDR3 region has the DNA TGTGCCACCAGCAGAGCGGGACGGGGCAGCTCCTACGAGCAGTACTTC.

The gene calls are TRBV28 and TRBJ2-2, with 7 bases lining up with TRBD2. Germline lookup yields CDR1 MDHEN and CDR2 SYDVKM. Germline trimming cut 6 bases from V and 6 bases from J; bases unmatched to any gene: 7. The CDR3 loop spans 14 amino acids. CDR3 DNA: TGTGCCAGCAGAAACCGGGACTATCCCGGGGAGCTGTTTTTT. Its translation: CASRNRDYPGELFF. The full variable domain, completed using reference TRBV28 and TRBJ2-2, is DVKVTQSSRYLVKRTGEKVFLECVQDMDHENMFWYRQDPGLGLRLIYFSYDVKMKEKGDIPEGYSVSREKKERFSLILESASTNQTSMYLCASRNRDYPGELFFGEGSRLTVL.

J is TRBJ1-2 and V is TRBV11-1; TRBD1 agrees at 7 bases. V shed 0 bases and J 8 bases; nucleotides not matched to a gene: 3. This CDR3 has 13 amino acids. Per the germline V gene, CDR1 is SGHAT and CDR2 is FQDESV (reference sequence). CDR3 amino acids: CASSLARTGGYTF. For the CDR3, the DNA is TGTGCCAGCAGCTTAGCTCGGACAGGCGGCTACACCTTC.

CDR3: CASSPSSGSGKPQHF. DNA of the CDR3: TGTGCCAGCAGCCCATCCTCCGGTTCTGGGAAGCCCCAGCATTTT. The chain recombines TRBV7-9 with TRBJ1-5; unclear D gene. Trimming removed 5 bases from V and 8 bases from J, with 19 bases in between. The germline V gene has CDR1 SEHNR and CDR2 FQNEAQ (reference sequence). CDR3 length equals 15 residues.

Of note for this clone: Different DNA sequences within this sample yield the same CDR3. This chain joins TRBV28 and TRBJ1-2; D unclear. The germline gives CDR1 MDHEN, CDR2 SYDVKM. V lost 5 bases and J lost 2, with 6 bases in between. The length of the CDR3 is 12 residues. The CDR3 coding sequence is TGTGCCAGCAGTAGACAAAACTATGGCTACACCTTC. Protein sequence: CASSRQNYGYTF.

The V and J genes are TRBV5-6 and TRBJ2-2; 8 bases are shared with TRBD2. This CDR3 contains 15 residues. Looked up from germline, CDR1 is SGHDT and CDR2 is YYEEEE. The V gene end was trimmed by 4 bases and the J gene end by 7 bases; junction bases not matched to a gene: 9. Written as DNA, the CDR3 is TGTGCCAGCAGCCGACTGCGGGGGGCCAGCGGGGAGCTGTTTTTT. It yields the protein CASSRLRGASGELFF.

The J gene is TRBJ2-7, the V gene TRBV5-6; possible D gene TRBD1, 5 bases. This CDR3 spans 15 amino acids. The germline V and J ends were trimmed by 3 bases and 3 bases, with 16 bases remaining between them. Germline V gene data show CDR1 as SGHDT and CDR2 as YYEEEE. The CDR3 here is CASSSPSTVLYEQYF. As DNA, the CDR3 is TGTGCCAGCAGCTCCCCGTCGACAGTCCTCTACGAGCAGTACTTC.

The chain links TRBV30 to TRBJ2-2; weak D call: TRBD1 (6 bases). The germline V and J ends were trimmed by 3 bases and 1 base, with 6 bases remaining between them. The V gene's germline CDR1 is GTSNPN and CDR2 SVGIG (reference sequence). The CDR3 length is 13 residues. The CDR3 bases are TGTGCCTGGAGGACAGGGAACACCGGGGAGCTGTTTTTT. Translating it yields CAWRTGNTGELFF.

The chain joins TRBV18 to TRBJ2-1, with TRBD2 as a possible D gene (6 bases). The germline CDR1 and CDR2 sequences are KGHSH and LQKENI. V lost 3 bases and J lost 3, with 12 bases in between. CDR3 length: 15 residues. In DNA form, the CDR3 reads TGTGCCAGCTCACCTACCGGGACTTTCTACAATGAGCAGTTCTTC. It is translated as CASSPTGTFYNEQFF.

The chain joins TRBV5-8 to TRBJ1-4; the D gene is possibly TRBD1 (5 bases). The ends were cut back, 2 bases at V and 3 bases at J, with 11 bases in the middle. The germline CDR1 and CDR2 sequences are SGHTS and YDEGEE. The CDR3 has 15 amino acids. The DNA for the CDR3 is TGTGCCAGCAGCTTTGGGACGGGCCCTAATGAAAAACTGTTTTTT. Its translation is CASSFGTGPNEKLFF.

In nucleotides, the CDR3 is TGTGCCAGCTCACCAAGCCAGGGGCGCTACAATGAGCAGTTCTTC. It is translated as CASSPSQGRYNEQFF. The V and J genes are TRBV18 and TRBJ2-1; D is perhaps TRBD1 (6 bases). The germline CDR1 and CDR2 sequences are KGHSH and LQKENI. V gave up 2 bases and J gave up 3 bases, with 11 bases separating them. This CDR3 spans 15 amino acids.

The chain carries TRBV5-4 and TRBJ1-4; unclear D gene. Germline CDR1 and CDR2: SGHNT and YYREEE (reference sequence). The CDR3 runs 15 residues. V lost 4 bases, J lost 0 bases, and 10 bases lay in between. This CDR3 reads CASSPGWATNEKLFF. In nucleotides, the CDR3 is TGTGCCAGCAGCCCAGGATGGGCAACTAATGAAAAACTGTTTTTT.

The chain links TRBV30 to TRBJ2-7, with 8 positions matching TRBD2. This CDR3 comprises 12 residues. Germline loops: CDR1 GTSNPN, CDR2 SVGIG (reference sequence). The V and J ends lost 8 bases and 4 bases, in that order; junction bases with no gene match: 7. The CDR3 spells CAQGGGRYEQYF. In DNA form, the CDR3 reads TGTGCCCAGGGCGGCGGGAGGTACGAGCAGTACTTC.

The chain links TRBV6-5 to TRBJ2-3, with a weak D call TRBD1 (5 bases). Germline CDR1 MNHEY, CDR2 SVGAGI. The CDR3 has 15 residues. V shed 4 bases and J shed 4 bases, with 15 bases lying between them. The CDR3 here is CASSSNRRFPDTQYF. CDR3 nucleotides: TGTGCCAGCAGTTCCAACAGGCGATTTCCAGATACGCAGTATTTT.

Only a few counts were recorded for this clone. J is TRBJ2-5 and V is TRBV25-1, with a possible D match to TRBD1 (6 bases). The CDR3 is 16 residues long. V was pared by 7 bases and J by 0 bases, with 18 bases between. CDR1 and CDR2 (germline): MGHDK, SYGVNS. CDR3 coding DNA: TGTGCCAGCACCACACTGGGCAGGGGTAACCAAGAGACCCAGTACTTC. Translated, it gives CASTTLGRGNQETQYF.

The chain is built from TRBV27 and TRBJ2-3; D call uncertain. The CDR3 consists of 13 residues. V was shortened by 3 bases and J by 7 bases, with 11 bases between the two germline ends. From germline, CDR1 is MNHEY and CDR2 SMNVEV (reference sequence). The DNA for the CDR3 is TGTGCCAGCAGTTTCAGTGGTGCGAATACGCAGTATTTT. Encoded protein: CASSFSGANTQYF.

V and J are TRBV7-9 and TRBJ1-1; D may be TRBD1 (6 bases). In germline, CDR1 is SEHNR, CDR2 FQNEAQ (reference sequence). The CDR3 is made up of 13 amino acids. The V end lost 4 bases, the J end lost 11 bases, and 17 bases lay between the germline ends. The CDR3 region is CASSSQGTGVAFF. CDR3 DNA: TGTGCCAGCAGCTCCCAGGGGACCGGAGTTGCTTTCTTT.

This chain links TRBV2 with TRBJ2-2; 11 bases are a match to TRBD2. This CDR3 region has 15 residues. Germline lookup yields CDR1 SNHLY and CDR2 FYNNEI. The trim removed 5 bases at V and 6 bases at J, leaving 5 bases unmatched. Here the CDR3 DNA reads TGTGCCAGCAGTCCCGGGACTAGCGGTTCCGGGGAGCTGTTTTTT. Its protein is CASSPGTSGSGELFF.

This rearrangement joins TRBV18 to TRBJ2-3; TRBD1 agrees at 7 bases. J was trimmed by 7 bases and V by 3 bases; bases with no gene match: 10. Germline V gene sequence: CDR1 KGHSH, CDR2 LQKENI. The CDR3 is made up of 15 amino acids. The CDR3 region is CASSPSGQSKNTQYF. Written as DNA, the CDR3 is TGTGCCAGCTCACCGTCGGGACAGTCCAAAAATACGCAGTATTTT.

Points on this clone: In the same sample, other DNA sequences code for this CDR3. The chain has TRBV18 and TRBJ1-2; no clear D. Trimming removed 3 bases at V and 7 bases at J, with 9 bases between. Germline CDR1 and CDR2: KGHSH and LQKENI. The CDR3 loop spans 12 amino acids. The CDR3 is CASSPIAGGYTF. In DNA, the CDR3 is TGTGCCAGCTCACCGATCGCTGGTGGCTACACCTTC.